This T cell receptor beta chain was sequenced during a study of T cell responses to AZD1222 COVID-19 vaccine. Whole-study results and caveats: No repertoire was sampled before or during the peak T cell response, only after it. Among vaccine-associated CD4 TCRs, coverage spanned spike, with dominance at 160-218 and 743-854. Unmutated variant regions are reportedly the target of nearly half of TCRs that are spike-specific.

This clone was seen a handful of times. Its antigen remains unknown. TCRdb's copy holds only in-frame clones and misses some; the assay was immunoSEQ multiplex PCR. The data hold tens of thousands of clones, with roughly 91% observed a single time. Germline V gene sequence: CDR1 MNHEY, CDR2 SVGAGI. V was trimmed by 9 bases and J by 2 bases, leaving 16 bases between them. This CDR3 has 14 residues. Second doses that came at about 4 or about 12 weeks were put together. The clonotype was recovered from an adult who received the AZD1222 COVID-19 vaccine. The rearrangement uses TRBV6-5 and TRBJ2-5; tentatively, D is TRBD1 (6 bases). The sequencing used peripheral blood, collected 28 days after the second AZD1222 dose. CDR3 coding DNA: TGTGCCAGTAGCCAGGGGCAGACTCAAGAGACCCAGTACTTC. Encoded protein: CASSQGQTQETQYF.